These 17 T cell receptor beta chains share one sample of origin, sequenced in a study of technical replicates of blood from several donors. The repertoire was sequenced with immunoSEQ multiplex PCR; TCRdb's copy has only in-frame clones and lacks some. Here the sample spans about 79,000 clones, 75% to 95% being singletons. Sequenced input: T cells isolated from PBMCs. These receptors were obtained from a human donor in good health. Some clones in this sample may be carry-over from other donors' samples.

This clone appeared a single time. The CDR3 reads CASEHDREEDTGELFF. Written as DNA, the CDR3 is TGTGCCAGTGAACACGACAGGGAGGAAGACACCGGGGAGCTGTTTTTT. The genes are TRBV28 and TRBJ2-2; possible D gene TRBD1, 7 bases. With 9 bases removed from V and 3 bases from J, the gap between germline ends came to 20 bases. Germline CDR1 MDHEN, CDR2 SYDVKM. The CDR3 is 16 amino acids. Variable domain in full (rest from reference TRBV28 and TRBJ2-2): DVKVTQSSRYLVKRTGEKVFLECVQDMDHENMFWYRQDPGLGLRLIYFSYDVKMKEKGDIPEGYSVSREKKERFSLILESASTNQTSMYLCASEHDREEDTGELFFGEGSRLTVL.

This rearrangement joins TRBV28 to TRBJ2-3; 13 bases line up with TRBD2. Germline CDR1 reads MDHEN; CDR2 reads SYDVKM. V gave up 5 bases and J gave up 0 bases; unmatched junction bases: 11. This CDR3 has 19 amino acids. DNA of the CDR3: TGTGCCAGCAGTCCACGGACTAGCGGGAGAGGATTTAGCACAGATACGCAGTATTTT. This gives the protein CASSPRTSGRGFSTDTQYF.

This chain joins TRBV11-2 and TRBJ2-3; TRBD2 agrees at 11 bases. There are 15 residues in the CDR3. The germline V gene has CDR1 SGHAT and CDR2 FQNNGV. V trimming: 5 bases; J trimming: 5 bases; junction bases outside the gene matches: 6. Here the CDR3 DNA reads TGTGCCAGCAGCCCCCCCGGACTAGCGGGAGATACGCAGTATTTT. Translating it yields CASSPPGLAGDTQYF.

The gene calls are TRBV7-2 and TRBJ2-1, with 12 bases matching TRBD2. Per germline, CDR1 SGHTA and CDR2 FQGNSA. The CDR3 runs 17 residues. The J segment lost 6 bases and the V segment lost 5 bases, leaving 11 bases of the junction unmatched. The CDR3 sequence is CASSERLAGEAGNEQFF. CDR3 DNA sequence: TGTGCCAGCAGCGAAAGACTAGCGGGAGAGGCAGGCAATGAGCAGTTCTTC.

J is TRBJ2-1 and V is TRBV7-9, with TRBD2 matching over 12 bases. Trimming at V came to 8 bases and at J to 2 bases, leaving 1 base not matched to a gene. Germline CDR1 reads SEHNR; CDR2 reads FQNEAQ (reference sequence). This CDR3 has 14 residues. As DNA, the CDR3 is TGTGCCAGCCGGACTAGCGGGACCTACAATGAGCAGTTCTTC. Its protein product is CASRTSGTYNEQFF.

This clone has just a few counts. This sequence joins TRBV4-2 and TRBJ2-5; 7 nucleotides match TRBD2. Germline CDR1 is LGHNA and CDR2 is YNFKEQ. The CDR3 has 14 residues. V dropped 5 bases and J dropped 5; count of bases not matched to a gene: 8. This chain's CDR3 is CASSDTLAPETQYF. CDR3 DNA: TGTGCCAGCAGCGATACACTAGCGCCCGAGACCCAGTACTTC.

The chain carries TRBV4-1 and TRBJ2-2; the D is unclear. Germline V CDR1 and CDR2: MGHRA, YSYEKL. The CDR3 runs to 13 residues. Trimming took 5 bases from V and 2 from J, leaving 6 bases between them. The CDR3 reads CASSSFNTGELFF. CDR3 sequence (DNA): TGCGCCAGCAGCTCCTTTAACACCGGGGAGCTGTTTTTT.

The genes are TRBV5-6 and TRBJ2-7; 10 bases are a match to TRBD1. The J segment lost 4 bases and the V segment lost 6 bases, leaving 4 bases of the junction unmatched. The germline V gene has CDR1 SGHDT and CDR2 YYEEEE. The CDR3 is 13 residues long. The CDR3 nucleotides are TGTGCCAGCACCTCGGACAGGGGGTACGAGCAGTACTTC. As protein: CASTSDRGYEQYF.

The V and J genes are TRBV6-1 and TRBJ1-2; 8 nucleotides line up with TRBD1. CDR1 is MNHNS, CDR2 SASEGT, per germline. Germline trimming cut 3 bases from V and 7 bases from J; bases unmatched to any gene: 1. This CDR3 spans 12 amino acids. The CDR3 loop is CASSETGAGYTF. The CDR3 DNA is TGTGCCAGCAGTGAGACAGGGGCTGGCTACACCTTC.

The chain links TRBV27 to TRBJ1-4, with D possibly TRBD1 on 6 matching bases. CDR1 and CDR2 (germline): MNHEY, SMNVEV (reference sequence). CDR3 length: 16 amino acids. The V end lost 2 bases, the J end lost 7 bases, and 17 bases lay between the germline ends. The CDR3: CASSLGIQGIGEKLFF. As DNA, the CDR3 is TGTGCCAGCAGTTTAGGGATCCAGGGGATCGGTGAAAAACTGTTTTTT.

The V gene is TRBV27, the J gene TRBJ2-7; 14 positions match TRBD2. CDR1 is MNHEY and CDR2 is SMNVEV in the germline V gene (reference sequence). The CDR3 loop spans 16 amino acids. The ends lost 3 bases at V and 5 bases at J; junction bases unmatched: 6. CDR3 coding DNA: TGTGCCAGCAGTTTTGGGACTAGCGGGAGCATAAACGAGCAGTACTTC. It translates to CASSFGTSGSINEQYF.

The V and J genes are TRBV9 and TRBJ1-3, with 7 bases fitting TRBD1. Germline V lookup: CDR1 SGDLS, CDR2 YYNGEE. V trimming: 7 bases; J trimming: 7 bases; junction bases outside the gene matches: 8. The CDR3 has 13 residues. CDR3: CASSDRRENTIYF. CDR3 nucleotide sequence: TGTGCCAGCTCGGACAGGCGCGAGAACACCATATATTTT.

This sequence joins TRBV5-1 and TRBJ1-3; D call uncertain. Germline V gene lookup returns CDR1 SGHRS and CDR2 YFSETQ. Trimming pared 1 base from V and 4 bases from J, leaving 9 bases between. This CDR3 is built from 14 residues. The CDR3 DNA is TGCGCCAGCAGCTTGACGGGATCAGGAAACACCATATATTTT. This translates into CASSLTGSGNTIYF.

Remarks on this clone: Within the sample, other DNA sequences also encode this same CDR3. The V call is TRBV30, the J call TRBJ2-5, with 7 nucleotides matching TRBD1. The DNA end lines up better with TRBJ2-7; the J call may be wrong. This CDR3 spans 11 amino acids. CDR1 and CDR2 from the germline V gene are GTSNPN and SVGIG (reference sequence). The CDR3 is CAWTGGYEQYF. DNA for the CDR3: TGTGCCTGGACAGGGGGTTACGAGCAGTACTTC.

CDR3 amino acids: CASSLTSGNDVDEQFF. The CDR3, as DNA: TGTGCCAGCAGCCTCACAAGCGGGAATGACGTGGATGAGCAGTTCTTC. The J gene is TRBJ2-1, the V gene TRBV4-2, with 7 positions matching TRBD2. Germline V gene sequence: CDR1 LGHNA, CDR2 YNFKEQ. V lost 4 bases, J lost 8 bases, and 14 bases stayed unmatched. The CDR3 is made up of 16 amino acids.

The V call is TRBV6-5, the J call TRBJ2-5; 8 bases align to TRBD2. The CDR3 sequence is 14 residues long. CDR1 and CDR2 (germline): MNHEY, SVGAGI. With V trimmed by 6 bases and J by 1 base, 4 bases remained unmatched. The chain's CDR3 is CASSYGTSQETQYF. CDR3 nucleotides: TGTGCCAGCAGCTACGGGACTAGCCAAGAGACCCAGTACTTC.

This rearrangement joins TRBV9 to TRBJ2-5; 8 bases are a match to TRBD1. CDR1 and CDR2 from the germline V gene are SGDLS and YYNGEE. The V and J ends lost 2 bases and 7 bases, in that order; junction bases with no gene match: 7. This CDR3 spans 14 amino acids. This CDR3 is CASSVQGARGTQYF. In nucleotides, the CDR3 is TGTGCCAGCAGCGTTCAGGGGGCGAGGGGGACCCAGTACTTC.